Below are 7 T cell receptor beta chains sequenced from a single sample in a study of cytomegalovirus exposure and HLA in healthy donors. The method was immunoSEQ multiplex PCR; TCRdb's version includes in-frame clones alone and lacks a portion of them. Counted here are about 180,000 clones, more than 75% occurring once; the ten biggest clones make up 2% to 3%. What was sequenced was PBMCs. Receptors were obtained from a man younger than 30 in good health and CMV-seropositive.

This clone has only a few counts. The rearrangement uses TRBV4-1 and TRBJ1-2; possibly TRBD1 for D (6 bases). This CDR3 comprises 16 residues. Germline CDR1 and CDR2: MGHRA and YSYEKL. The V end was cut by 0 bases, the J end by 3 bases, with 14 bases between. As DNA, the CDR3 is TGCGCCAGCAGCCAAGATCCCCGGACAGTATACTATGGCTACACCTTC. It specifies CASSQDPRTVYYGYTF.

The table lists this clone with a count of one. The chain links TRBV14 to TRBJ2-1; 7 nucleotides line up with TRBD1. V trimming: 5 bases; J trimming: 8 bases; junction bases outside the gene matches: 18. The V gene's germline CDR1 is SGHDN and CDR2 FVKESK. The CDR3 is 17 residues long. The CDR3 DNA reads TGTGCCAGCAGCACCCACAGGGGCGCATTGATTCTGGATGAGCAGTTCTTC. It is translated as CASSTHRGALILDEQFF.

DNA for the CDR3: TGTGCCAGCAGCTCTTCCGAAAGGGGCTATGGCACTGAAGCTTTCTTT. Amino acids: CASSSSERGYGTEAFF. The chain couples TRBV7-3 to TRBJ1-1, with a weak D call TRBD1 (5 bases). V lost 4 bases and J 4 bases, leaving 19 bases between the germline ends. Germline-derived CDR1 and CDR2 are SGHTA and FQGTGA. The CDR3 covers 16 residues. Full variable domain (remainder filled in from reference TRBV7-3 and TRBJ1-1): GAGVSQTPSNKVTEKGKYVELRCDPISGHTALYWYRQSLGQGPEFLIYFQGTGAADDSGLPNDRFFAVRPEGSVSTLKIQRTERGDSAVYLCASSSSERGYGTEAFFGQGTRLTVV.

This chain uses TRBV6-6 with TRBJ1-1, with 7 bases identical to TRBD1. The germline gives CDR1 MNHNY, CDR2 SVGAGI (reference sequence). Trimming cost V 2 bases and J 6 bases; bases outside gene matches: 9. The CDR3 contains 15 residues. For the CDR3, the DNA is TGTGCCAGCAGTTACCCGACAGGGAGGTTGTCTGAAGCTTTCTTT. It codes for CASSYPTGRLSEAFF.

This rearrangement joins TRBV4-2 to TRBJ2-2; TRBD2 aligns across 8 bases. The CDR3 has 16 amino acids. Germline CDR1 reads LGHNA; CDR2 reads YNFKEQ. V was pared by 1 base and J by 9 bases, with 10 bases of the junction left unmatched. The CDR3 here is CASSQVTGGAGRELFF. In DNA form, the CDR3 reads TGTGCCAGCAGCCAAGTAACCGGGGGGGCCGGTAGGGAGCTGTTTTTT.

The gene calls are TRBV12-5 and TRBJ1-6; maybe TRBD1 (6 bases). Trimming stripped 4 bases from V and 10 bases from J, with 26 bases between. CDR1 is LGHNT and CDR2 is FRNRAP in the germline V gene. This CDR3 comprises 18 residues. The CDR3 region is CASGSLGLGHQGLSPLHF. DNA for the CDR3: TGTGCTAGTGGTTCTTTAGGATTGGGACATCAGGGCCTCTCACCCCTCCACTTT.

This clone has a handful of counts. The rearrangement uses TRBV4-2 and TRBJ2-1; D not resolved. Looked up from germline, CDR1 is LGHNA and CDR2 is YNFKEQ. The V end was cut by 0 bases, the J end by 9 bases, with 6 bases between. The CDR3 has 12 residues. CDR3 loop: CASSQDPGEQFF. The CDR3, as DNA: TGTGCCAGCAGCCAAGATCCAGGTGAGCAGTTCTTC.